This record looks at one T cell receptor (beta chain) sequence and its context. Its antigen specificity is not known. The record has no base qualities; no much larger clone is one base away. TCR cDNA was synthesized by 5'RACE template switching, which introduced a universal primer site and unique molecular identifiers. Priming of cDNA synthesis was performed from both the TCR alpha and TCR beta constant segments. Library amplification used two PCR steps, and the second PCR step added sample barcodes and sequencing adapters. Sequencing of the libraries was done on either Illumina HiSeq 2500 (2x100 bp) or NovaSeq (2x150 bp). As for how the authors treated the data: Reads were demultiplexed and collapsed into UMI consensus sequences with MIGEC, and V(D)J alignment was performed with MiXCR. Vaccine-responding clonotypes were identified with edgeR using replicate PBMC samples, with FDR below 0.01 and a log2 fold change above 5 up to day 15 being required. Each bulk clonotype was labeled CD4 or CD8 based on which sequenced repertoire, CD4 or CD8, contained the clonotype at higher abundance. TCRdb ran its own pipeline on the public reads, namely fastp trimming at Q25 and MiXCR clone calling, and kept in-frame beta chains. All rows with the same CDR3 protein become a single entry with the most common DNA and genes. V and J calls and clone size were set by TCRdb, not the authors. The sample yields approximately 580,000 distinct CDR3 sequences; about a sixth were counted once. Of the sample, 17% is held by the ten largest clones.

The sample comes from a study of T cells after yellow fever vaccination (dated by TCRdb to the late 2010s). Notes on the research overall: The SMART-Seq v4 Ultra Low Input RNA kit was used to prepare libraries from fractions with low cell numbers. To track T-cell clones before and after primary and booster YFV17D yellow fever vaccination, bulk TCR alpha and beta repertoires were sequenced longitudinally. Two healthy male donors made up the cohort, one aged 18 to 29 years and the other aged 30 to 40 years. Bulk PBMC replicates and cell subsets were isolated from blood drawn at multiple timepoints before and after both primary and secondary immunization. Study-level results and caveats: Computational filtering was needed because FACS-sorted repertoires could contain abundant contaminating clonotypes from the bulk population. Only a couple of donors were included in the study, so the extent to which the findings can be generalized is limited. After the booster, most of the clones that had expanded following primary vaccination were detected again (almost 98% of CD4 and more than 85% of CD8), which suggests that memory was broadly maintained. Compared with the primary T-cell response, the secondary T-cell response was weaker but faster, peaking on day 5 rather than day 15. A small fraction of clonotypes showed up in both the CD4 and CD8 compartments, probably as a result of convergent recombination.

Cut back by 6 bases and 3 bases, the V and J ends lie 12 bases apart. The CDR3 measures 14 amino acids from cysteine to phenylalanine. This entry keeps only the CDR3 DNA: 42 bases, framed from base 1. CDR1 is given as MNHEY and CDR2 as SVGEGT, both from the germline V gene. What this sample's treatment or condition label stands for: live attenuated yellow fever vaccine strain. At each blood-draw timepoint, two biological replicates of bulk PBMCs were obtained. A standard Ficoll-Paque protocol was used to isolate PBMCs from peripheral blood. TriZol was used to extract RNA from bulk PBMCs, CD4 and CD8 fractions, and dextramer-positive and dextramer-negative fractions.

The receptor was isolated from a man aged 18-30 years who received the YFV17D yellow fever vaccine. This receptor chain uses TRBV6-2 or TRBV6-3 and TRBJ2-1; the D gene cannot be resolved reliably. This material consisted of PBMCs, taken less than 6 days after the first yellow fever vaccination. CDR3 reads: CASSPDGYYNEQFF. The DNA sequence is given as TGTGCCAGCAGCCCGGACGGATACTACAATGAGCAGTTCTTC.